The 20 T cell receptor beta chains below come from one sample, sequenced in a study of blood T cell repertoires in COVID-19. Here immunoSEQ multiplex PCR was the method, and the copy in TCRdb shows in-frame clones only, minus some. The table shows over 100,000 clones, with around 89% occurring only once. The source material was peripheral blood. The receptors here all came from a man aged 60-69 years with COVID-19, enrolled during active disease.

This chain uses TRBV19 with TRBJ1-2; 12 bases are a match to TRBD1. Per germline, CDR1 LNHDA and CDR2 SQIVND (reference sequence). The trim removed 3 bases at V and 6 bases at J, leaving 5 bases unmatched. The CDR3 runs to 15 residues. CDR3 protein: CASSIYGTGGHGYTF. The CDR3, as DNA: TGTGCCAGTAGTATCTACGGGACAGGGGGCCATGGCTACACCTTC.

This clone was observed a handful of times. This chain links TRBV30 with TRBJ1-1; 11 bases line up with TRBD1. The CDR3 consists of 16 residues. The V gene's germline CDR1 is GTSNPN and CDR2 SVGIG (reference sequence). V lost 2 bases and J lost 5; bases outside the gene matches: 10. The CDR3 DNA is TGTGCCTGGAGTCTAGGACAGGGGGCGCTGGGAACTGAAGCTTTCTTT. Translation: CAWSLGQGALGTEAFF.

This clone was observed a single time. The chain carries TRBV5-1 and TRBJ1-1; D might be TRBD1 (5 bases). CDR1 is SGHRS and CDR2 is YFSETQ in the germline V gene. Trimming left V 3 bases short and J 4 bases short, with 16 bases between. This CDR3 has 15 amino acids. DNA for the CDR3: TGCGCCAGCAGCTCCAAAGCTTTGGGGGGCACTGAAGCTTTCTTT. Its protein is CASSSKALGGTEAFF.

The chain employs TRBV7-9 and TRBJ1-2, with 9 bases aligning to TRBD1. CDR1 is SEHNR, CDR2 FQNEAQ, per germline (reference sequence). The CDR3 is made up of 15 amino acids. V was pared by 1 base and J by 5 bases, with 5 bases of the junction left unmatched. CDR3 amino acids: CASSLETGGWYGYTF. The CDR3 DNA follows: TGTGCCAGCAGCTTAGAGACAGGGGGATGGTATGGCTACACCTTC.

A word on this clone: Other DNA sequences within the sample encode an identical CDR3. The gene calls are TRBV30 and TRBJ1-5; 7 positions match TRBD1. V was pared by 1 base and J by 1 base, with 1 base of the junction left unmatched. The CDR3 loop spans 14 amino acids. The V gene's germline CDR1 is GTSNPN and CDR2 SVGIG (reference sequence). The CDR3 nucleotides read TGTGCCTGGAGTGGGGGACAGAGCAATCAGCCCCAGCATTTT. It codes for CAWSGGQSNQPQHF.

V is TRBV9 and J is TRBJ2-5, with 7 nucleotides matching TRBD1. V trimming: 2 bases; J trimming: 1 base; junction bases outside the gene matches: 5. Looked up from germline, CDR1 is SGDLS and CDR2 is YYNGEE. This CDR3 has 15 amino acids. CDR3 DNA: TGTGCCAGCAGCGTCGACACAGGGGCCCAAGAGACCCAGTACTTC. It codes for CASSVDTGAQETQYF.

The chain links TRBV7-8 to TRBJ1-5; possibly TRBD1 for D (6 bases). V lost 5 bases and J lost 2, with 16 bases in between. CDR1 SGHVS and CDR2 FQNEAQ come from the germline V gene. The CDR3 runs 16 residues. CDR3 residues: CASSLPTGRGNQPQHF. The CDR3, as DNA: TGTGCCAGCAGCCTACCGACAGGCCGCGGCAATCAGCCCCAGCATTTT.

This sequence joins TRBV18 and TRBJ2-5; D uncertain. The germline V and J ends were trimmed by 3 bases and 5 bases, with 10 bases remaining between them. Per the germline V gene, CDR1 is KGHSH and CDR2 is LQKENI. The CDR3 loop spans 13 amino acids. CDR3 protein: CASSPKIEETQYF. The DNA of the CDR3 is TGTGCCAGCTCACCTAAAATAGAGGAGACCCAGTACTTC.

The chain has TRBV18 and TRBJ2-7, with 8 bases lining up with TRBD2. Unmatched junction bases numbered 18, after V lost 7 bases and J lost 4 bases. CDR1 and CDR2 (germline): KGHSH, LQKENI. CDR3 length: 17 residues. The CDR3 region has the DNA TGTGCCAGCTGGACGGAAAATGCGGGACTAGGGAGATACGAGCAGTACTTC. Its translation: CASWTENAGLGRYEQYF.

This chain connects TRBV30 to TRBJ1-1, with a possible D match to TRBD1 (5 bases). The CDR3 spans 13 residues. CDR1 and CDR2 from the germline V gene are GTSNPN and SVGIG (reference sequence). Trimming left V 1 base short and J 6 bases short, with 12 bases between. The chain's CDR3 is CAWSEGVRAEAFF. In DNA, the CDR3 is TGTGCCTGGAGTGAAGGGGTTAGGGCTGAAGCTTTCTTT.

Notes on this clone: One end of the junction does not line up with germline, which may come from a read error. The genes are TRBV12-5 and TRBJ2-5; perhaps TRBD2 as D (5 bases). Germline CDR1 reads LGHNT; CDR2 reads FRNRAP. The CDR3 has 13 residues. This CDR3 reads CTSGLDLQETQYF. The DNA for the CDR3 is TGTACTAGTGGTTTGGACTTACAAGAGACCCAGTACTTC.

The chain recombines TRBV15 with TRBJ1-2; D is perhaps TRBD1 (6 bases). Germline loops: CDR1 LNHNV, CDR2 YYDKDF (reference sequence). The CDR3 runs to 14 residues. V shed 0 bases and J shed 8 bases, with 13 bases lying between them. Here the CDR3 DNA reads TGTGCCACCAGCAGAGATCTGGGAGGGGGAGGCTACACCTTC. Translated: CATSRDLGGGGYTF.

V gene TRBV12-3 or TRBV12-4 combines with J gene TRBJ1-2, with TRBD1 matching 8 bases. V lost 8 bases and J lost 6; bases outside the gene matches: 5. The CDR3 is 12 amino acids. This chain's CDR3 is CASGDRGDGYTF. CDR3 DNA: TGTGCCAGCGGCGACAGGGGAGATGGCTACACCTTC.

The chain employs TRBV5-1 and TRBJ2-1; TRBD2 aligns across 11 bases. The CDR3 has 15 residues. Losses at the gene ends were 2 bases for V and 5 bases for J; bases not matched to a gene: 3. Germline V gives CDR1 SGHRS, CDR2 YFSETQ. The CDR3, as DNA: TGCGCCAGCAGCTTTAGCGGGGGGGTCCACAATGAGCAGTTCTTC. This gives the protein CASSFSGGVHNEQFF.

The V gene is TRBV7-7, the J gene TRBJ1-1; the D is unclear. The V and J ends lost 5 bases and 6 bases respectively, with 16 bases between them. The CDR3 spans 14 residues. Germline V gene sequence: CDR1 SSHAT, CDR2 FNYEAQ (reference sequence). In DNA form, the CDR3 reads TGTGCCAGCAGCCCACTAAGCGTTTACGCTGAAGCTTTCTTT. Its translation is CASSPLSVYAEAFF.

The rearrangement joins TRBV9 to TRBJ1-2; D is unresolved. From germline, CDR1 is SGDLS and CDR2 YYNGEE. There are 13 residues in the CDR3. V dropped 0 bases and J dropped 3 bases, with 6 bases sitting between them. In nucleotides, the CDR3 is TGTGCCAGCAGCGTAGCTACGGACTATGGCTACACCTTC. It specifies CASSVATDYGYTF.

The chain employs TRBV9 and TRBJ1-1, with 9 bases aligning to TRBD1. V dropped 4 bases and J dropped 8; count of bases not matched to a gene: 6. Germline loops: CDR1 SGDLS, CDR2 YYNGEE. The CDR3 consists of 13 residues. The CDR3: CASSTRGTGEAFF. The CDR3 bases are TGTGCCAGCAGCACCAGGGGGACAGGGGAAGCTTTCTTT.

This clone occurred a few times. The chain joins TRBV29-1 to TRBJ1-6, with TRBD1 matching 7 bases. The CDR3 consists of 13 residues. V shed 6 bases and J 6 bases; nucleotides not matched to a gene: 5. From germline, CDR1 is SQVTM and CDR2 ANQGSEA. The CDR3 spells CSVQGGGNSPLHF. The CDR3 DNA is TGCAGCGTCCAGGGGGGAGGTAATTCACCCCTCCACTTT.

J is TRBJ1-1 and V is TRBV2; D is undetermined. CDR1 is SNHLY, CDR2 FYNNEI, per germline. The germline V and J ends were trimmed by 0 bases and 3 bases, with 11 bases remaining between them. This CDR3 spans 15 amino acids. CDR3 loop: CASSEAPSPDTEAFF. In DNA form, the CDR3 reads TGTGCCAGCAGTGAAGCCCCCTCACCGGACACTGAAGCTTTCTTT. Full variable domain (missing parts from reference TRBV2 and TRBJ1-1): EPEVTQTPSHQVTQMGQEVILRCVPISNHLYFYWYRQILGQKVEFLVSFYNNEISEKSEIFDDQFSVERPDGSNFTLKIRSTKLEDSAMYFCASSEAPSPDTEAFFGQGTRLTVV.

V and J are TRBV7-9 and TRBJ2-2; no firm D call. CDR3 size: 12 residues. Trimming pared 8 bases from V and 4 bases from J, leaving 8 bases between. Germline V gives CDR1 SEHNR, CDR2 FQNEAQ (reference sequence). The CDR3 spells CASDTPTGELFF. CDR3 sequence (DNA): TGTGCCAGCGACACCCCCACCGGGGAGCTGTTTTTT.